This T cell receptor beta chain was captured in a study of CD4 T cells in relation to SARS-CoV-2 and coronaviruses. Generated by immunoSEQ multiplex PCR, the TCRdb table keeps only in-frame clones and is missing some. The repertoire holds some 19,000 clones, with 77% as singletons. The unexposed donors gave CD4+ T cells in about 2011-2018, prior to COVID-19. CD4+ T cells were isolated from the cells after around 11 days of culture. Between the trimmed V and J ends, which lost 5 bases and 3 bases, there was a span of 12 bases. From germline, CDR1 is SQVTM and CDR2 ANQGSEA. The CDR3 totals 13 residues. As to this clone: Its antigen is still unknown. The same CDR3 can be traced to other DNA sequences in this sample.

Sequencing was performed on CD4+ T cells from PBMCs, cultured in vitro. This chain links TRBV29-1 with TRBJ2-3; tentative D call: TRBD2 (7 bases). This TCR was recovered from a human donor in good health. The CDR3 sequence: CSVSQGGTDTQYF. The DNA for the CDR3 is TGCAGCGTTTCACAGGGAGGGACAGATACGCAGTATTTT.